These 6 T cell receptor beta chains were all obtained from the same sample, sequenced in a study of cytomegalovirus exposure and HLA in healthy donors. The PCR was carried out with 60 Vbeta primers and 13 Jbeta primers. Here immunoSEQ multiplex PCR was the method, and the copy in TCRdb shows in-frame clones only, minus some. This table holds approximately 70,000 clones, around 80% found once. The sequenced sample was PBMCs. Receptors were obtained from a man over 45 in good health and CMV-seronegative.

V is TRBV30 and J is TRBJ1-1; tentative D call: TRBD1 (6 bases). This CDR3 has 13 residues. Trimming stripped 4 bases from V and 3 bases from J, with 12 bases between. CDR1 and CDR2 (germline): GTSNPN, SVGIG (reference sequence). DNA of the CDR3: TGTGCCTGGACCTACAGGGTAGACACTGAAGCTTTCTTT. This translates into CAWTYRVDTEAFF.

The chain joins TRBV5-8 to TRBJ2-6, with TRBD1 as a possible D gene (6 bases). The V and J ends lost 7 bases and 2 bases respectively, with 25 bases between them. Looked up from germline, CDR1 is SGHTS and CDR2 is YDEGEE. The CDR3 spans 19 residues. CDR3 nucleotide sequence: TGTGCCAGCTATAATCTCATCGGAACAGGGAAGGCTGGGGCCAACGTCCTGACTTTC. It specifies CASYNLIGTGKAGANVLTF. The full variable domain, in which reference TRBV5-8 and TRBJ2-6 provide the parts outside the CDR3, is EAGVTQSPTHLIKTRGQQATLRCSPISGHTSVYWYQQALGLGLQFLLWYDEGEERNRGNFPPRFSGRQFPNYSSELNVNALELEDSALYLCASYNLIGTGKAGANVLTFGAGSRLTVL.

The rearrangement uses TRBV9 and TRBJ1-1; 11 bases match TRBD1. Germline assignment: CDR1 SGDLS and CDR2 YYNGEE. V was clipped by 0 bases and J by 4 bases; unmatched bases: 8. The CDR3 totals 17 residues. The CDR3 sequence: CASSVGVIGTGGTEAFF. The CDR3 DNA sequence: TGTGCCAGCAGCGTAGGGGTAATCGGGACAGGGGGCACTGAAGCTTTCTTT.

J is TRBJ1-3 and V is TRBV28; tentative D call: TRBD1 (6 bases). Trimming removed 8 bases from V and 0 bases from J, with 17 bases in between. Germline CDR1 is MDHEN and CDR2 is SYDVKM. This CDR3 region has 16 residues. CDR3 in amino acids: CASLKGGQISGNTIYF. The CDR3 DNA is TGTGCCAGCCTAAAGGGGGGGCAGATCTCTGGAAACACCATATATTTT.

CDR3 nucleotide sequence: TGTGCCAGCAGCAGGGACAGTAAGGGCGAGCAGTACTTC. Translating it yields CASSRDSKGEQYF. The rearrangement joins TRBV11-1 to TRBJ2-7; 7 bases are a match to TRBD1. The CDR3 length is 13 residues. With V trimmed by 5 bases and J by 6 bases, 7 bases remained unmatched. Germline CDR1 SGHAT, CDR2 FQDESV (reference sequence).

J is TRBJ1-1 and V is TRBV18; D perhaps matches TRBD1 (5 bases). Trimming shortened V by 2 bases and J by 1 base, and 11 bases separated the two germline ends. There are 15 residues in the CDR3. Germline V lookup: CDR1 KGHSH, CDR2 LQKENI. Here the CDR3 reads CASSPSRAPNTEAFF. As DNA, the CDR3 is TGTGCCAGCTCACCAAGCAGGGCCCCGAACACTGAAGCTTTCTTT.